These 21 T cell receptor beta chains came from one sample sequenced in a study of T cells in Graves' hyperthyroidism and ophthalmopathy. Researchers amplified the TCR beta CDR3 regions from RNA transcripts. Using the HTBI primer set, a first-round RT-PCR was run on the TCR CDR3. MiXCR was run by TCRdb on the multiplex PCR reads, yielding one entry per CDR3 protein. The data contain under 650,000 distinct CDR3 sequences, under 20% of them singletons. Sequenced sample: blood. The receptor source for this set is a woman between 25 and 40 years old with Graves' hyperthyroidism.

In its sample, this clonotype was seen a few times. The chain combines TRBV7-2 with TRBJ1-6; possible D gene TRBD1, 5 bases. Trimming removed 3 bases from V and 5 bases from J, with 14 bases in between. The CDR3 is 16 residues long. Germline CDR1 SGHTA, CDR2 FQGNSA. The CDR3 spells CASSFGDSDHNSPLHF. The CDR3, as DNA: TGTGCCAGCAGCTTTGGTGACAGTGACCATAATTCACCCCTCCACTTT.

In this sample, this clonotype turned up many times. CDR3 nucleotides: TGTGCCAGCAGACGAACAGGGGCAAGCGAGCCCCAGCATTTT. Amino acid sequence: CASRRTGASEPQHF. The genes are TRBV6-2 or TRBV6-3 and TRBJ1-5, with 7 bases lining up with TRBD1. In germline, CDR1 is MNHEY, CDR2 SVGEGT. Germline trimming cut 6 bases from V and 8 bases from J; bases unmatched to any gene: 10. This CDR3 is built from 14 residues.

This clonotype has just a few counts. The chain couples TRBV4-3 to TRBJ2-7; 8 bases are a match to TRBD2. This CDR3 has 15 residues. Trimming took 1 base from V and 5 from J; bases not matched to a gene: 7. Germline loops: CDR1 LGHNA, CDR2 YSLEER. CDR3 loop: CASSQVTSGSDEQYF. As DNA, the CDR3 is TGCGCCAGCAGCCAAGTAACTAGCGGATCCGACGAGCAGTACTTC.

In its sample, this clonotype was seen many times. The chain links TRBV6-5 to TRBJ2-3, with no clear D. Trimming pared 0 bases from V and 4 bases from J, leaving 5 bases between. CDR1 MNHEY and CDR2 SVGAGI come from the germline V gene. CDR3 length: 13 residues. This chain's CDR3 is CASSYSGADTQYF. The CDR3, as DNA: TGTGCCAGCAGTTACTCTGGAGCAGATACGCAGTATTTT.

There are a few counts of this clonotype. The rearrangement links TRBV18 to TRBJ2-1; no clear D. Germline V gene lookup returns CDR1 KGHSH and CDR2 LQKENI. CDR3 size: 13 residues. With 0 bases removed from V and 12 bases from J, the gap between germline ends came to 12 bases. The CDR3 reads CASSPPVDARQFF. The CDR3 DNA follows: TGTGCCAGCTCACCACCGGTGGACGCTCGGCAGTTCTTC.

This clonotype was seen more than once but under ten times. CDR3 bases: TGCGCCAGCAGTGAGTCAACTCCTAGCGGGAGGGAAACCTACGAGCAGTACTTC. Translating gives CASSESTPSGRETYEQYF. The chain carries TRBV10-1 and TRBJ2-7; 12 bases fit TRBD2. This CDR3 has 18 residues. Unmatched junction bases numbered 8, after V lost 0 bases and J lost 2 bases. The germline V gene has CDR1 WNHNN and CDR2 SYGVQD (reference sequence).

This clonotype was observed many times. The chain carries TRBV29-1 and TRBJ1-2, with D possibly matching TRBD1 (5 bases). This CDR3 is built from 13 residues. Germline CDR1 is SQVTM and CDR2 is ANQGSEA. V was trimmed by 4 bases and J by 5 bases, leaving 14 bases between them. The CDR3 sequence: CSVVGSGTYGYTF. As DNA, the CDR3 is TGCAGCGTTGTGGGTTCAGGGACTTATGGCTACACCTTC.

The chain recombines TRBV29-1 with TRBJ1-3; the D gene is possibly TRBD1 (5 bases). Per the germline V gene, CDR1 is SQVTM and CDR2 is ANQGSEA. This CDR3 is built from 16 residues. Trimming shortened V by 3 bases and J by 0 bases, and 15 bases separated the two germline ends. CDR3 amino acids: CSVEVGDGISGNTIYF. CDR3 DNA sequence: TGCAGCGTTGAGGTAGGGGACGGCATCTCTGGAAACACCATATATTTT.

In the case of this clonotype: This may arise from a read error, as a much more abundant clone is one base away. The genes are TRBV18 and TRBJ2-4; unclear D gene. Germline lookup yields CDR1 KGHSH and CDR2 LQKENI. The CDR3 contains 15 residues. The CDR3 coding sequence is TGTGCCAGCCCACCAACGGTCATAGCCAAAAACATTCAGTACTTC. Translation: CASPPTVIAKNIQYF.

Here the CDR3 reads CAISDYQGTYGYTF. In DNA, the CDR3 is TGTGCCATCAGTGATTACCAGGGCACCTATGGCTACACCTTC. The gene calls are TRBV10-3 and TRBJ1-2, with D perhaps TRBD1 (5 bases). With 3 bases removed from V and 4 bases from J, the gap between germline ends came to 12 bases. The germline V gene encodes CDR1 ENHRY and CDR2 SYGVKD. This CDR3 spans 14 amino acids.

At least ten counts were recorded for this clonotype. CDR3 DNA sequence: TGTGCCAGCAGTTACGGTGGCCTCGAGCAGTACTTC. Protein sequence: CASSYGGLEQYF. The V call is TRBV6-2 or TRBV6-3, the J call TRBJ2-7, with D unresolved. CDR3 length: 12 amino acids. From germline, CDR1 is MNHEY and CDR2 SVGEGT. Trimming took 2 bases from V and 6 from J, leaving 8 bases between them.

This clonotype was seen ten or more times. An end of the junction does not agree with germline; a read error may underlie this. The chain uses TRBV29-1 and TRBJ2-5; D is unclear. Germline V gene lookup returns CDR1 SQVTM and CDR2 ANQGSEA. The CDR3 covers 10 residues. The CDR3 DNA follows: TGCAGCGTCGGAATAGAGATCCAGTACTTC. It is translated as CSVGIEIQYF.

This clonotype was seen more than once but under ten times. V gene TRBV5-4 combines with J gene TRBJ1-6; no reliable D call. Germline-derived CDR1 and CDR2 are SGHNT and YYREEE (reference sequence). Trimming removed 0 bases at V and 2 bases at J, with 6 bases between. The CDR3 sequence is 15 residues long. The CDR3 DNA follows: TGTGCCAGCAGCTTGGACAGAACCTATAATTCACCCCTCCACTTT. This translates into CASSLDRTYNSPLHF.

This clonotype has a count of ten or more. The chain uses TRBV7-2 and TRBJ2-7, with a weak D call TRBD2 (6 bases). Trimming cost V 0 bases and J 9 bases, with 9 bases left between them. Germline V gene data show CDR1 as SGHTA and CDR2 as FQGNSA. This CDR3 has 12 residues. The chain's CDR3 is CASSLAVGGQYF. CDR3 in DNA: TGTGCCAGCAGCTTAGCAGTGGGGGGGCAGTACTTC.

This chain links TRBV6-1 with TRBJ1-6; 10 nucleotides line up with TRBD1. V lost 6 bases and J lost 10; bases outside the gene matches: 12. Germline CDR1 reads MNHNS; CDR2 reads SASEGT. CDR3 size: 16 residues. The CDR3 region is CASREIRTGGNSPLHF. The CDR3 DNA sequence: TGTGCCAGCAGAGAAATCCGGACAGGGGGAAACTCACCCCTCCACTTT.

This clonotype was counted ten times or more. The chain couples TRBV29-1 to TRBJ2-7; D might be TRBD1 (6 bases). The CDR3 has 11 amino acids. Germline V gene sequence: CDR1 SQVTM, CDR2 ANQGSEA. The V end was cut by 2 bases, the J end by 4 bases, with 6 bases between. The chain's CDR3 is CSVEQGYEQYF. DNA of the CDR3: TGCAGCGTTGAACAGGGGTACGAGCAGTACTTC.

The rearrangement joins TRBV10-3 to TRBJ1-1; 7 bases fit TRBD1. V shed 6 bases, J shed 6 bases, and the junction held 13 bases outside the gene matches. Germline CDR1 is ENHRY and CDR2 is SYGVKD. The CDR3 length is 15 residues. The CDR3 spells CAISLKFTGEAEAFF. CDR3 DNA sequence: TGTGCCATCAGCCTCAAATTTACAGGGGAGGCTGAAGCTTTCTTT.

This clonotype was picked up many times. The gene calls are TRBV3-1 and TRBJ1-1; no reliable D call. The CDR3 covers 13 residues. Germline lookup yields CDR1 LGHDT and CDR2 YNNKEL (reference sequence). The germline V and J ends were trimmed by 2 bases and 3 bases, with 7 bases remaining between them. DNA of the CDR3: TGTGCCAGCAGCCAAAACCCGTACACTGAAGCTTTCTTT. Protein product: CASSQNPYTEAFF.

Concerning this clonotype itself: Germline and junction disagree at one end, which may indicate a read error. V is TRBV9 and J is TRBJ1-4; D is unclear. The CDR3 covers 12 residues. CDR1 is SGDLS, CDR2 YYNGEE, per germline. CDR3 loop: CATQSTNGKLFF. The CDR3, as DNA: TGTGCCACCCAGTCAACTAATGGAAAACTGTTTTTT.

This chain uses TRBV10-3 with TRBJ2-5; D possibly corresponds to TRBD2 (6 bases). Trimming shortened V by 6 bases and J by 2 bases, and 10 bases separated the two germline ends. CDR3 length: 13 residues. CDR1 is ENHRY and CDR2 is SYGVKD in the germline V gene. DNA of the CDR3: TGTGCCATCAGCCGGGACTTTCAAGAGACCCAGTACTTC. Encoded protein: CAISRDFQETQYF.

The table lists this clonotype with many counts. V is TRBV28 and J is TRBJ2-7, with 7 positions matching TRBD2. Unmatched junction bases numbered 9, after V lost 8 bases and J lost 2 bases. The CDR3 is 14 amino acids. CDR1 and CDR2 (germline): MDHEN, SYDVKM. CDR3 DNA sequence: TGTGCCAGCGGCCCCGGGACTAAGACCTACGAGCAGTACTTC. Translated: CASGPGTKTYEQYF.